A single sample gave rise to the 13 T cell receptor beta chains below, sequenced in a study of Graves' ophthalmopathy and Graves' hyperthyroidism. The authors amplified TCR beta CDR3 regions from RNA transcripts. The library came from an HTBI-primed first-round RT-PCR and a second-round multiplex PCR. TCRdb itself ran the multiplex PCR reads through MiXCR, one entry per CDR3 protein. The data hold around 660,000 distinct CDR3 sequences, with about 40% observed a single time. Sequenced input: peripheral blood. The origin of the receptors is an adult man with Graves' ophthalmopathy.

At least ten counts were recorded for this clonotype. This chain links TRBV14 with TRBJ2-5; D is unresolved. CDR1 is SGHDN and CDR2 is FVKESK in the germline V gene. V lost 1 base, J lost 1 base, and 10 bases lay in between. The CDR3 totals 15 residues. The CDR3 DNA reads as TGTGCCAGCAGCCAAGTGGGCTCGCCCCAAGAGACCCAGTACTTC. Encoded protein: CASSQVGSPQETQYF.

Ten or more counts support this clonotype. The gene calls are TRBV11-3 and TRBJ2-5, with 7 bases fitting TRBD2. The junction had 3 bases not matched to a gene; V was cut back by 1 base and J by 1 base. The germline gives CDR1 SGHNT, CDR2 YENEEA. The CDR3 is made up of 15 amino acids. For the CDR3, the DNA is TGTGCCAGCAGCTTAGGGGAGGGTACCCAAGAGACCCAGTACTTC. Translating gives CASSLGEGTQETQYF.

This sequence joins TRBV29-1 and TRBJ1-2; D is ambiguous. Looked up from germline, CDR1 is SQVTM and CDR2 is ANQGSEA. The ends were cut back, 6 bases at V and 8 bases at J, with 7 bases in the middle. The CDR3 contains 9 residues. DNA for the CDR3: TGCAGCGTGACGACCGGCTACACCTTC. It yields the protein CSVTTGYTF.

This clonotype turned up a few times. The chain links TRBV19 to TRBJ2-2, with TRBD2 matching 9 bases. The CDR3 loop spans 15 amino acids. In germline, CDR1 is LNHDA, CDR2 SQIVND (reference sequence). V lost 3 bases, J lost 3 bases, and 2 bases stayed unmatched. CDR3 nucleotides: TGTGCCAGTAGTATCGGCGGGGGGGACACCGGGGAGCTGTTTTTT. Its protein is CASSIGGGDTGELFF. Full variable domain (missing parts from reference TRBV19 and TRBJ2-2): DGGITQSPKYLFRKEGQNVTLSCEQNLNHDAMYWYRQDPGQGLRLIYYSQIVNDFQKGDIAEGYSVSREKKESFPLTVTSAQKNPTAFYLCASSIGGGDTGELFFGEGSRLTVL.

Regarding this clonotype: Being one base from a much bigger clone, this may be a read error. V usage is TRBV7-9 and J usage is TRBJ1-2; 7 positions agree with TRBD1. CDR1 and CDR2 (germline): SEHNR, FQNEAQ (reference sequence). The CDR3 has 15 residues. The CDR3 region is CASSSDRAFAYGYAF. The CDR3 region has the DNA TGTGCCAGCAGCTCCGACAGGGCATTTGCCTATGGCTACGCCTTC.

The chain recombines TRBV25-1 with TRBJ1-4; TRBD1 matches 9 bases. In germline, CDR1 is MGHDK, CDR2 SYGVNS. The CDR3 contains 14 residues. V lost 6 bases to trimming and J lost 7 bases; unmatched junction nucleotides: 6. CDR3 in DNA: TGTGCCAGCAGCAAGGGACAGGGCACTGAAAAACTGTTTTTT. Translating gives CASSKGQGTEKLFF.

With respect to this clonotype: This could be a read error, since a much larger clone is one nucleotide away. V gene TRBV7-9 combines with J gene TRBJ1-1, with 9 bases lining up with TRBD1. This CDR3 is built from 14 residues. Germline values: CDR1 SEHNR, CDR2 FQNEAQ (reference sequence). CDR3 DNA sequence: TGTGCCTGCAGCTTAGAGACAGGGGGCACTGAAGCTTTCTTT. Protein product: CACSLETGGTEAFF.

The sample holds many counts of this clonotype. The J gene is TRBJ2-5, the V gene TRBV20-1; 8 nucleotides agree with TRBD2. The germline V gene encodes CDR1 DFQATT and CDR2 SNEGSKA (reference sequence). The CDR3 spans 15 residues. Germline trimming cut 3 bases from V and 7 bases from J; bases unmatched to any gene: 13. The CDR3 nucleotides are TGCAGTGCTAGTGATGGCGGGAGGCCCAGTTGGACCCAGTACTTC. Translating it yields CSASDGGRPSWTQYF.

This clonotype was seen a few times. The chain has TRBV27 and TRBJ2-5; a possible D gene is TRBD2 (6 bases). From germline, CDR1 is MNHEY and CDR2 SMNVEV (reference sequence). The CDR3 spans 14 residues. V was shortened by 0 bases and J by 3 bases, with 8 bases between the two germline ends. CDR3 nucleotides: TGTGCCAGCAGTTTATCGTGGGGGGAAGAGACCCAGTACTTC. Protein product: CASSLSWGEETQYF.

About this clonotype itself: Since the CDR3 does not end with the conserved phenylalanine or tryptophan, this likely comes from a read error. Because the CDR3's place on the DNA is in doubt, the DNA is left out and the CDR3 is given as listed by TCRdb. This rearrangement joins TRBV12-3 or TRBV12-4 to TRBJ2-7; TRBD2 is the table's D call, not checked against the DNA. Counting both end residues, the CDR3 totals 8 amino acids. Here the CDR3 reads CASSSDGR.

This sequence joins TRBV4-2 and TRBJ2-6; no definite D call. V was pared by 1 base and J by 1 base, with 11 bases between. The length of the CDR3 is 17 residues. Germline-derived CDR1 and CDR2 are LGHNA and YNFKEQ. The CDR3 here is CASSQGQSESGANVLTF. CDR3 nucleotide sequence: TGTGCCAGCAGCCAAGGTCAGTCGGAGTCTGGGGCCAACGTCCTGACTTTC.

This clonotype has more than one count but fewer than ten. This sequence joins TRBV4-2 and TRBJ1-5; D is ambiguous. Germline V lookup: CDR1 LGHNA, CDR2 YNFKEQ. The V end was cut by 3 bases, the J end by 0 bases, with 3 bases between. CDR3 length: 13 amino acids. The CDR3 here is CASSQISNQPQHF. CDR3 DNA: TGTGCCAGCAGCCAGATTAGCAATCAGCCCCAGCATTTT.

This clonotype was recorded only once. The gene calls are TRBV29-1 and TRBJ2-5; 7 bases agree with TRBD2. The J call may be incorrect, as the DNA end agrees better with TRBJ2-1. Per the germline V gene, CDR1 is SQVTM and CDR2 is ANQGSEA. This CDR3 contains 13 residues. This chain's CDR3 is CSLEATSSNEQFF. CDR3 coding DNA: TGCAGTCTTGAGGCGACTAGCAGCAATGAGCAGTTCTTC.